The next 25 T cell receptor beta chains were all read from a single sample in a study of OX40 agonist ivuxolimab in advanced cancers. This table comes from immunoSEQ multiplex PCR, and its TCRdb copy is limited to in-frame clones, with some not included. The table lists about 81,000 clones, just over 90% of them singletons. The sequences come from CD4+ or CD8+ T cells sorted from blood, collected in a trial of the OX40 agonist ivuxolimab. The receptor set was obtained from an adult with an advanced solid tumor such as melanoma, head and neck, liver or kidney cancer.

The V and J genes are TRBV7-9 and TRBJ2-3; 9 bases line up with TRBD2. V shed 5 bases, J shed 2 bases, and the junction held 11 bases outside the gene matches. Germline V gene data show CDR1 as SEHNR and CDR2 as FQNEAQ (reference sequence). The length of the CDR3 is 17 residues. The CDR3 here is CASSPQLAGASTDTQYF. For the CDR3, the DNA is TGTGCCAGCAGCCCCCAGTTAGCGGGGGCTTCCACAGATACGCAGTATTTT.

In the case of this clone: Other DNA sequences in this sample translate to the same CDR3. This chain links TRBV11-3 with TRBJ2-7; 7 bases match TRBD1. Germline loops: CDR1 SGHNT, CDR2 YENEEA. CDR3 length: 13 residues. V trimming: 1 base; J trimming: 3 bases; junction bases outside the gene matches: 0. The CDR3 nucleotides are TGTGCCAGCAGCTTAGGGGACAGCTACGAGCAGTACTTC. This codes for CASSLGDSYEQYF. The full variable domain, rest sourced from reference TRBV11-3 and TRBJ2-7, is EAGVVQSPRYKIIEKKQPVAFWCNPISGHNTLYWYLQNLGQGPELLIRYENEEAVDDSQLPKDRFSAERLKGVDSTLKIQPAELGDSAVYLCASSLGDSYEQYFGPGTRLTVT.

This clone was seen once. Written as DNA, the CDR3 is TGTGCCAGCAGCTTAGACAGGGGGCGGTCGCGCGAGCAGTACTTC. Translated, it gives CASSLDRGRSREQYF. This chain links TRBV11-2 with TRBJ2-7; the match to TRBD1 covers 8 bases. The junction had 7 bases not matched to a gene; V was cut back by 0 bases and J by 6 bases. The CDR3 consists of 15 residues. Germline CDR1 and CDR2: SGHAT and FQNNGV.

The chain carries TRBV27 and TRBJ2-1, with a tentative D call TRBD1 (6 bases). This CDR3 has 12 residues. Trimming shortened V by 7 bases and J by 9 bases, and 13 bases separated the two germline ends. Germline-derived CDR1 and CDR2 are MNHEY and SMNVEV (reference sequence). The CDR3 protein is CASKTGFGEQFF. CDR3 sequence (DNA): TGTGCCAGCAAAACAGGGTTTGGTGAGCAGTTCTTC.

The genes are TRBV5-1 and TRBJ1-1, with TRBD1 identical over 8 bases. This CDR3 spans 18 amino acids. The germline V gene encodes CDR1 SGHRS and CDR2 YFSETQ. With V trimmed by 2 bases and J by 1 base, 13 bases remained unmatched. This chain's CDR3 is CASSFWVDRGSSNTEAFF. The CDR3 DNA reads as TGCGCCAGCAGCTTTTGGGTCGACAGGGGCTCGTCGAACACTGAAGCTTTCTTT.

This chain connects TRBV27 to TRBJ2-5; D remains ambiguous. V gave up 6 bases and J gave up 5 bases, with 7 bases separating them. The germline gives CDR1 MNHEY, CDR2 SMNVEV (reference sequence). This CDR3 contains 11 residues. CDR3 protein: CASRVRETQYF. DNA for the CDR3: TGTGCCAGCAGGGTTCGGGAGACCCAGTACTTC.

The CDR3 region is CASSQEWSGGSYEQYF. The CDR3 DNA reads TGCGCCAGCAGCCAAGAATGGAGCGGGGGGTCCTACGAGCAGTACTTC. V and J are TRBV4-3 and TRBJ2-7; 9 bases map to TRBD2. The CDR3 spans 16 residues. The V segment lost 0 bases and the J segment 1 base; nucleotides outside the gene matches: 4. From germline, CDR1 is LGHNA and CDR2 YSLEER.

The CDR3, as DNA: TGTGCCAGCAGCTCGACAGTGAACACTGAAGCTTTCTTT. Protein sequence: CASSSTVNTEAFF. This chain connects TRBV5-6 to TRBJ1-1, with D possibly being TRBD1 (5 bases). Germline V lookup: CDR1 SGHDT, CDR2 YYEEEE. Trimming stripped 3 bases from V and 0 bases from J, with 6 bases between. The CDR3 has 13 amino acids.

The chain uses TRBV6-5 and TRBJ2-1, with 7 bases fitting TRBD1. With V trimmed by 6 bases and J by 7 bases, 9 bases remained unmatched. CDR1 MNHEY and CDR2 SVGAGI come from the germline V gene. This CDR3 is built from 14 residues. CDR3 in amino acids: CASSPGQFKNEQFF. The DNA of the CDR3 is TGTGCCAGCAGCCCGGGACAGTTCAAAAATGAGCAGTTCTTC.

The J gene is TRBJ1-1, the V gene TRBV7-2; unclear D gene. Germline assignment: CDR1 SGHTA and CDR2 FQGNSA. V gave up 2 bases and J gave up 0 bases, with 7 bases separating them. The CDR3 is 14 residues long. CDR3: CASSLPQLNTEAFF. As DNA, the CDR3 is TGTGCCAGCAGCTTACCTCAACTGAACACTGAAGCTTTCTTT. Combining the CDR3 with reference TRBV7-2 and TRBJ1-1 gives the whole variable domain GAGVSQSPSNKVTEKGKDVELRCDPISGHTALYWYRQSLGQGLEFLIYFQGNSAPDKSGLPSDRFSAERTGGSVSTLTIQRTQQEDSAVYLCASSLPQLNTEAFFGQGTRLTVV.

The chain combines TRBV19 with TRBJ1-2; 9 bases line up with TRBD1. With V trimmed by 1 base and J by 2 bases, 2 bases remained unmatched. In germline, CDR1 is LNHDA, CDR2 SQIVND (reference sequence). The CDR3 runs 15 residues. The CDR3 DNA reads as TGTGCCAGTAGTATAGTCGACAGGGGGAACTATGGCTACACCTTC. Protein product: CASSIVDRGNYGYTF.

J is TRBJ2-3 and V is TRBV4-3; unclear D gene. The CDR3 is 13 residues long. Germline V lookup: CDR1 LGHNA, CDR2 YSLEER. Trimming took 4 bases from V and 0 from J, leaving 5 bases between them. The CDR3 DNA reads as TGCGCCAGCAGCCGAGACAGCACAGATACGCAGTATTTT. Its translation is CASSRDSTDTQYF.

This chain connects TRBV4-3 to TRBJ2-7; a weak D match, TRBD2 (5 bases). V lost 0 bases and J 4 bases, leaving 13 bases between the germline ends. Germline CDR1 is LGHNA and CDR2 is YSLEER. The CDR3 totals 15 residues. The CDR3: CASSQDHVALYEQYF. Here the CDR3 DNA reads TGCGCCAGCAGCCAAGATCACGTAGCGCTATACGAGCAGTACTTC.

The chain employs TRBV28 and TRBJ2-7; D may be TRBD1 (6 bases). Germline values: CDR1 MDHEN, CDR2 SYDVKM. This CDR3 has 14 residues. With 6 bases removed from V and 5 bases from J, the gap between germline ends came to 17 bases. This CDR3 reads CASSGDNRGNEQYF. CDR3 DNA sequence: TGTGCCAGCAGCGGGGACAATCGAGGGAACGAGCAGTACTTC.

In its sample, this clone was seen once. This rearrangement joins TRBV19 to TRBJ1-3, with D possibly being TRBD1 (6 bases). This CDR3 is built from 14 residues. The V end lost 6 bases, the J end lost 3 bases, and 12 bases lay between the germline ends. Germline lookup yields CDR1 LNHDA and CDR2 SQIVND (reference sequence). This CDR3 reads CASSLQGYGNTIYF. The DNA for the CDR3 is TGTGCCAGTAGCTTACAGGGTTATGGAAACACCATATATTTT.

The chain is built from TRBV7-9 and TRBJ2-3; D is unresolved. CDR1 is SEHNR and CDR2 is FQNEAQ in the germline V gene (reference sequence). The CDR3 runs to 15 residues. V gave up 2 bases and J gave up 2 bases, with 11 bases separating them. DNA of the CDR3: TGTGCCAGCAGCTTATCCAGCTCCTTCACAGATACGCAGTATTTT. This translates into CASSLSSSFTDTQYF.

The rearrangement links TRBV6-5 to TRBJ1-2; no clear D. Trimming stripped 2 bases from V and 5 bases from J, with 6 bases between. Germline assignment: CDR1 MNHEY and CDR2 SVGAGI. This CDR3 is 12 amino acids long. CDR3 nucleotides: TGTGCCAGCAGTTACGGGCAGTATGGCTACACCTTC. This sequence encodes CASSYGQYGYTF.

The chain employs TRBV15 and TRBJ1-6; D is possibly TRBD1 (6 bases). This CDR3 spans 14 amino acids. V was shortened by 5 bases and J by 10 bases, with 15 bases between the two germline ends. The germline CDR1 and CDR2 sequences are LNHNV and YYDKDF (reference sequence). Here the CDR3 DNA reads TGTGCCACCAGCGATCGGACAGCTTGGTCACCCCTCCACTTT. Translation gives CATSDRTAWSPLHF.

The chain has TRBV23-1 and TRBJ1-5; D remains unclear. TRBV23-1 has ORF status, its function being uncertain. The length of the CDR3 is 11 residues. V lost 7 bases to trimming and J lost 4 bases, with 5 bases between them. The CDR3 is CASTPNQPQHF. For the CDR3, the DNA is TGCGCCAGCACCCCTAATCAGCCCCAGCATTTT.

The rearrangement uses TRBV4-3 and TRBJ1-2; 10 bases line up with TRBD1. V lost 0 bases to trimming and J lost 8 bases; unmatched junction nucleotides: 9. Per the germline V gene, CDR1 is LGHNA and CDR2 is YSLEER. The CDR3 runs 16 residues. The CDR3 reads CASSQDLRQGAQGYTF. DNA of the CDR3: TGCGCCAGCAGCCAAGATTTAAGACAGGGGGCGCAAGGCTACACCTTC.

The rearrangement links TRBV30 to TRBJ1-4; no reliable D call. The germline gives CDR1 GTSNPN, CDR2 SVGIG (reference sequence). The V end lost 5 bases, the J end lost 8 bases, and 9 bases lay between the germline ends. This CDR3 has 11 amino acids. CDR3 sequence (DNA): TGTGCCTGGGAGAAAGGGGAAAAACTGTTTTTT. Encoded protein: CAWEKGEKLFF. The full variable domain, completed using reference TRBV30 and TRBJ1-4, is SQTIHQWPATLVQPVGSPLSLECTVEGTSNPNLYWYRQAAGRGLQLLFYSVGIGQISSEVPQNLSASRPQDRQFILSSKKLLLSDSGFYLCAWEKGEKLFFGSGTQLSVL.

This sequence joins TRBV5-6 and TRBJ2-2; D is unclear. The CDR3 runs to 13 residues. In germline, CDR1 is SGHDT, CDR2 YYEEEE. Trimming removed 2 bases at V and 4 bases at J, with 6 bases between. The CDR3 sequence is CASSFGITGELFF. The CDR3 bases are TGTGCCAGCAGCTTCGGAATCACCGGGGAGCTGTTTTTT.

The rearrangement joins TRBV7-9 to TRBJ2-1; D call uncertain. This CDR3 comprises 14 residues. V gave up 2 bases and J gave up 8 bases, with 13 bases separating them. The germline CDR1 and CDR2 sequences are SEHNR and FQNEAQ (reference sequence). The CDR3 DNA reads TGTGCCAGCAGCTTATCGCAGGCTCGGGATGAGCAGTTCTTC. Its protein is CASSLSQARDEQFF.

This sequence joins TRBV7-8 and TRBJ2-1, with 8 bases identical to TRBD1. After removal of 7 bases from V and 3 bases from J, the junction contained 5 bases not matched to a gene. From germline, CDR1 is SGHVS and CDR2 FQNEAQ. The CDR3 has 14 residues. This CDR3 is CASIRTGRYNEQFF. The DNA for the CDR3 is TGTGCCAGCATCCGGACAGGGCGCTACAATGAGCAGTTCTTC.

The chain joins TRBV28 to TRBJ1-2; D may be TRBD1 (5 bases). The CDR3 totals 15 residues. Germline V gene data show CDR1 as MDHEN and CDR2 as SYDVKM. Trimming left V 2 bases short and J 3 bases short, with 13 bases between. The CDR3 reads CASSLQGNPYYGYTF. In DNA form, the CDR3 reads TGTGCCAGCAGTTTACAGGGAAACCCTTACTATGGCTACACCTTC.